This T cell receptor beta chain was captured in a study of blood T cell repertoires in COVID-19. Study-level information: Samples came from the United States, Italy and Spain, spanning acute and convalescent COVID-19. T cells, B-cell-depleted T cells, or PBMCs provided the cDNA or gDNA that served as material.

Original data processing: Amplification from reference gene primers served as the basis for estimated nucleated cell counts. Method: immunoSEQ multiplex PCR; TCRdb's copy keeps in-frame clones and lacks some. V and J calls and clone size are as listed in that table; D and trimming were resolved from the DNA. The sample yields 35,000 to 45,000 clones, 70% to 90% seen once. Germline-derived CDR1 and CDR2 are SGHRS and YFSETQ. CDR3 length: 16 residues. The ends lost 1 base at V and 4 bases at J; junction bases unmatched: 9. This chain joins TRBV5-1 and TRBJ1-1; 8 bases align to TRBD1. The sequence derives from a man aged 45 to 65 with active COVID-19. The sequenced material came from peripheral blood. As DNA, the CDR3 is TGCGCCAGCAGCTTGCGAGACAGGGGTAGGAGCACTGAAGCTTTCTTT. Translation gives CASSLRDRGRSTEAFF.